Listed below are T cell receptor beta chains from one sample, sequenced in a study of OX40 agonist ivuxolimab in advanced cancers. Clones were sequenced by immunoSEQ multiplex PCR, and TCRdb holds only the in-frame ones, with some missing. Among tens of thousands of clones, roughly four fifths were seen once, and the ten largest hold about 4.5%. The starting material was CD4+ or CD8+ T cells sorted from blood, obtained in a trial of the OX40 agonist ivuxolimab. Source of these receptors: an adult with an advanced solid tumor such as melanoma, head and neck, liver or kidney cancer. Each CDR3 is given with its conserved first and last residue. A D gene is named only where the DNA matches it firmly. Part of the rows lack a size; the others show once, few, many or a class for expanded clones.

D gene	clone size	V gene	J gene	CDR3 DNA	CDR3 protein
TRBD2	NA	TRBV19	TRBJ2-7	TGTGCCAGTAGTATCGGGGGAGGGCCCTACGAGCAGTACTTC	CASSIGGGPYEQYF
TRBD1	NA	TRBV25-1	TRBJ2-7	TGTGCCAGTACCAGTCAGGGGGCTTCAGGGGAGCAGTACTTC	CASTSQGASGEQYF
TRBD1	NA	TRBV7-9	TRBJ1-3	TGTGCCAGCAGCAAACAGGGGGCGTCCGGAAACACCATATATTTT	CASSKQGASGNTIYF
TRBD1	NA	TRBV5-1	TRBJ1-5	TGCGCCAGCAGCGAGGGGACAGGGCTTCAGCCCCAGCATTTT	CASSEGTGLQPQHF
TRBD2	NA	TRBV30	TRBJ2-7	TGTGCCTGGAGTACTCTAGCGGGAGACAGCGAGCAGTACTTC	CAWSTLAGDSEQYF
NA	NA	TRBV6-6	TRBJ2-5	TGTGCCAGCAGTTACAACAGGGTGCAAGAGACCCAGTACTTC	CASSYNRVQETQYF
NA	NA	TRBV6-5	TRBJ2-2	TGTGCCAGCAGTTACCAATACAGGAGGGCCAGCGGGGAGCTGTTTTTT	CASSYQYRRASGELFF
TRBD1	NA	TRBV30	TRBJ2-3	TGTGCCTGGACCGGGACAGGGGGAGATACGCAGTATTTT	CAWTGTGGDTQYF
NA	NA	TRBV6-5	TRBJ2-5	TGTGCCAGCACAGAGGGCGTGGGGGAGACCCAGTACTTC	CASTEGVGETQYF
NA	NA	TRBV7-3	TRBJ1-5	TGTGCCAGCAGGGTCCCCAGGTGGGGGATCGATAGCAATCAGCCCCAGCATTTT	CASRVPRWGIDSNQPQHF
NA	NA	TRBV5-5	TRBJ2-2	TGTGCCAGCAGCTTCAGGGGATTGGGCACCGGGGAGCTGTTTTTT	CASSFRGLGTGELFF
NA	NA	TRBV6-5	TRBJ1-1	TGTGCCAGCAGTTACTCGTGGGCAGAAGAAGCTTTCTTT	CASSYSWAEEAFF
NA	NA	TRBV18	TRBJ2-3	TGTGCCAGTTCCCCCAAAGAGGGCTCAGATACGCAGTATTTT	CASSPKEGSDTQYF
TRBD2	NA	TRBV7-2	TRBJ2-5	TGTGCCAGCAGCGCTACTAGCGGGACCGCGGAGACCCAGTACTTC	CASSATSGTAETQYF
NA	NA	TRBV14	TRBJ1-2	TGTGCCAGCAGCCAAGTCGCAGGGCCGACCTATGGCTACACCTTC	CASSQVAGPTYGYTF
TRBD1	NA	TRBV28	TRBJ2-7	TGTGCCAGCAGTCCGCCCCGGACAGGGGGCAACGAGCAGTACTTC	CASSPPRTGGNEQYF
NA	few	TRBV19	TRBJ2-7	TGTGCCAGTAGCGGACAGCTCTACGAGCAGTACTTC	CASSGQLYEQYF
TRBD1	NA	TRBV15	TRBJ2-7	TGTGCCACCAGCGCAGACAGGGCCGGCGAGCAGTACTTC	CATSADRAGEQYF
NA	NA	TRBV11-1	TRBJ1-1	TGTGCCAGCAGCCCAAGGAACACTGAAGCTTTCTTT	CASSPRNTEAFF
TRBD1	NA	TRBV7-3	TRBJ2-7	TGTGCCAGCAGCTTAAGACAGGGTATCTACGAGCAGTACTTC	CASSLRQGIYEQYF
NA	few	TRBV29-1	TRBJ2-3	TGCAGCGGAGACCTTGACCCCACAGATACGCAGTATTTT	CSGDLDPTDTQYF
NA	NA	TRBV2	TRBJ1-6	TGTGCCAGCAATACAGGGAATTCACCCCTCCACTTT	CASNTGNSPLHF
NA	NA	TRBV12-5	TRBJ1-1	TGTGCTAGTGGTTTGCAGGGCACTGAAGCTTTCTTT	CASGLQGTEAFF
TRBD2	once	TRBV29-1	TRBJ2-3	TGCAGCGTTGAGGGGTCGGCTAGCGGGACGACTTTTCGCACAGATACGCAGTATTTT	CSVEGSASGTTFRTDTQYF
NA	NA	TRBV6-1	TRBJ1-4	TGTGCCAGCAGTGAAGACAGGTTGAACGAAAAACTGTTTTTT	CASSEDRLNEKLFF
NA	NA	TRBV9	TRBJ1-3	TGTGCCAGCAGCGGTCAAGGAGTGGGAAACACCATATATTTT	CASSGQGVGNTIYF
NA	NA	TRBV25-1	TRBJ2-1	TGTGCCAGCAGTGAAGGGGTCAGTTCAAGCTCCTACAATGAGCAGTTCTTC	CASSEGVSSSSYNEQFF
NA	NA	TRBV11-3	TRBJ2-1	TGTGCCAGCAGCACCCGTTACAATGAGCAGTTCTTC	CASSTRYNEQFF
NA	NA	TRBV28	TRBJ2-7	TGTGCCAGCAGCCAACCTAGGACACGACCGAGACGCGAGCAGTACTTC	CASSQPRTRPRREQYF
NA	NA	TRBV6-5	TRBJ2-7	TGTGCCAGCAGTTACGGGCCCCGCTACGAGCAGTACTTC	CASSYGPRYEQYF
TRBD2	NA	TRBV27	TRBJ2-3	TGTGCCAGCAGTTTTGGGGCGGGAGTGGGAGATACGCAGTATTTT	CASSFGAGVGDTQYF
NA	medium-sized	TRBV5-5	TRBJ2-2	TGTGCCAGCAGTCCAGGGGTCGCCGGGGAGCTGTTTTTT	CASSPGVAGELFF
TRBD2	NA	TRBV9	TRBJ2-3	TGTGCCAGCAGCGTAGGTGGTAGCGGGGGGGCCGGAGATACGCAGTATTTT	CASSVGGSGGAGDTQYF
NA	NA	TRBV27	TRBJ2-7	TGTGCCAGCAGTGGCATTGGGGGAGATAACTTC	CASSGIGGDNF
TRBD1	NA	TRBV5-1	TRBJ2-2	TGCGCCAGCCGGGATCAGGGGGCCGGGGAGCTGTTTTTT	CASRDQGAGELFF
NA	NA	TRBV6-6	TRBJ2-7	TGTGCCACTTCGGACGACAGGCGGGCAAATCACTTC	CATSDDRRANHF
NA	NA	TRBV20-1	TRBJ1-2	TGCAGTGTTCTAGTTATCTATGGCTACACCTTC	CSVLVIYGYTF
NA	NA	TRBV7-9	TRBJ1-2	TGTGCCAGCAGCTTAGGGGGGGCCGGTGGCTACACCTTC	CASSLGGAGGYTF
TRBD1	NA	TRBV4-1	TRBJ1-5	TGCGCCAGCAGCCAAGATTTAATCGGGACAGGGGGCTGGAAGCCCCAGCATTTT	CASSQDLIGTGGWKPQHF
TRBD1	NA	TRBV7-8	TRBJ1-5	TGTGCCAGCAGCAGCAGGGGGCGAGGTCAGCCCCAGCATTTT	CASSSRGRGQPQHF
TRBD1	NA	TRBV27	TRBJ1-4	TGTGCCAGCAGTTCACTGGGACAGTCTAATGAAAAACTGTTTTTT	CASSSLGQSNEKLFF
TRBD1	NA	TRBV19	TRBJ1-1	TGTGCCAGTAGTATAGCTCGGACAGGGACATCTGAAGCTTTCTTT	CASSIARTGTSEAFF
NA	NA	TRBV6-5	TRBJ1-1	TGTGCCAGCAGTTACGTTGTGAACACTGAAGCTTTCTTT	CASSYVVNTEAFF
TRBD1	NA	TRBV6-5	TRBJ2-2	TGTGCCAGCAGTGACAGGGGGGGCACCGGGGAGCTGTTTTTT	CASSDRGGTGELFF
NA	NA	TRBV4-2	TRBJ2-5	TGTGCCAGCAGCCAAGAGGGTCGGTCCGGAGAGACCCAGTACTTC	CASSQEGRSGETQYF
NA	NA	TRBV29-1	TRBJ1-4	TGCAGCGTTTCCGAACTAGGCGAAAAACTGTTTTTT	CSVSELGEKLFF
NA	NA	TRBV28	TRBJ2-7	TGTGCCAGCAGTTTATTTGGACTCTACGAGCAGTACTTC	CASSLFGLYEQYF
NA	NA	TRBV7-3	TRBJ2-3	TGTGCCAGCAGCTTAACAGGGGGTGACGCAGATACGCAGTATTTT	CASSLTGGDADTQYF
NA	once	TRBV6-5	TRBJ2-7	TGTGCCAGCAGTTACCCTCCCAACGAGCAGTACTTC	CASSYPPNEQYF
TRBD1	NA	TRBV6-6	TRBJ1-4	TGTGCCAGCAGTCGACAGGGCGGTGAAAAACTGTTTTTT	CASSRQGGEKLFF
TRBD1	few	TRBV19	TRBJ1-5	TGTGCCAGTAGTAAGCGGGCCACAGGGGGACTCAATCAGCCCCAGCATTTT	CASSKRATGGLNQPQHF
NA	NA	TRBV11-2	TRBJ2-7	TGTGCCAGCAGCTTGTTTTTGGGGCAGCACGAGCAGTACTTC	CASSLFLGQHEQYF
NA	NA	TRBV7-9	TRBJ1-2	TGTGCCAGCAGCTTAAACAGTTACTATGGCTACACCTTC	CASSLNSYYGYTF
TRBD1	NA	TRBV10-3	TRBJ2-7	TGTGCCATCAGTGAGCCGACGCAGGGGGCACCCGAGCAGTACTTC	CAISEPTQGAPEQYF
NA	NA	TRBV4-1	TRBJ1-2	TGCGCCAGCAGCCCAACGGTCAGGGCCGTAAACTATGGCTACACCTTC	CASSPTVRAVNYGYTF